This is a list of T cell receptor beta chains from one sample in a study of T-cell reconstitution after alpha-beta-depleted transplantation in children. TCRdb recomputed calls from the PCR reads with MiXCR, one row per CDR3 protein. The data show 600,000 or so distinct CDR3 sequences, 20% to 25% seen once. The sample consisted of PBMCs, mostly from graft donor cells, taken 360 days after TCRalphabeta/CD19-depleted stem cell transplant. These receptors originate from a boy in the first two years of life who had a stem cell transplant for acute myeloid leukemia, so the T cells may come from the graft donor. CDR3s include the opening cysteine and the closing phenylalanine or tryptophan. D genes are given only for firm matches. Only some rows state a clone size, as once, few, many or a class for expanded clones.

13	TRBV6-5	NA	NA	TRBJ2-5	CASSFRAGETQYF	TGTGCCAGCAGTTTCCGAGCGGGAGAGACCCAGTACTTC
17	TRBV12-3/TRBV12-4	TRBD2	many	TRBJ2-3	CASSSPSAGGNTDTQYF	TGTGCCAGCAGTTCGCCCTCAGCGGGGGGGAACACAGATACGCAGTATTTT
16	TRBV6-5	TRBD2	NA	TRBJ2-3	CASSFSGGLNTDTQYF	TGTGCCAGCAGTTTTAGCGGGGGTTTGAACACAGATACGCAGTATTTT
17	TRBV6-1	TRBD1	NA	TRBJ1-1	CASSTKTGQGRRTEAFF	TGTGCCAGCAGCACCAAAACAGGACAGGGGAGGCGCACTGAAGCTTTCTTT
16	TRBV25-1	NA	NA	TRBJ2-1	CASSPENGQSYNEQFF	TGTGCCAGCAGTCCAGAAAACGGGCAAAGCTACAATGAGCAGTTCTTC
18	TRBV6-5	NA	few	TRBJ1-1	CASSYGVRQGSLNTEAFF	TGTGCCAGCAGTTACGGGGTAAGGCAGGGTTCCCTGAACACTGAAGCTTTCTTT
14	TRBV6-2/TRBV6-3	TRBD1	few	TRBJ2-1	CASNFPDRGGEQFF	TGTGCCAGCAACTTCCCCGACAGGGGTGGTGAGCAGTTCTTC
15	TRBV20-1	NA	NA	TRBJ2-5	CSARDRALPQETQYF	TGCAGTGCTAGAGATCGGGCCCTACCCCAGGAGACCCAGTACTTC
16	TRBV7-2	NA	few	TRBJ2-1	CASSLGGPGGSDEQFF	TGTGCCAGCAGCTTAGGAGGCCCAGGAGGGAGCGATGAGCAGTTCTTC
11	TRBV20-1	NA	many	TRBJ1-2	CSAMGVPGYTF	TGCAGTGCTATGGGGGTTCCGGGCTACACCTTC
15	TRBV2	NA	few	TRBJ2-1	CASSRAGDGYNEQFF	TGTGCCAGCAGTCGTGCCGGGGACGGCTACAATGAGCAGTTCTTC
11	TRBV6-2/TRBV6-3	TRBD1	NA	TRBJ1-1	CASATGGAAFF	TGTGCCAGCGCGACAGGGGGTGCAGCTTTCTTT
14	TRBV29-1	NA	many	TRBJ2-5	CSVRGRALKETQYF	TGCAGCGTTAGGGGCAGGGCGTTAAAAGAGACCCAGTACTTC
12	TRBV20-1	NA	few	TRBJ1-2	CSLARGDYGYTF	TGCAGTCTAGCCCGGGGGGACTATGGCTACACCTTC
15	TRBV27	TRBD2	NA	TRBJ2-3	CASSLAGGTGDTQYF	TGTGCCAGCAGTTTAGCGGGGGGCACAGGAGATACGCAGTATTTT
16	TRBV14	TRBD2	NA	TRBJ2-1	CASSQVAGGRYNEQFF	TGTGCCAGCAGCCAAGTAGCGGGGGGCCGGTACAATGAGCAGTTCTTC
15	TRBV6-4	TRBD2	NA	TRBJ2-1	CASSAQAGGPYEQFF	TGTGCCAGCAGTGCTCAAGCGGGGGGACCCTATGAGCAGTTCTTC
16	TRBV7-2	NA	few	TRBJ2-3	CASSPRDGGYTDTQYF	TGTGCCAGCAGCCCTCGGGACGGGGGATACACAGATACGCAGTATTTT
14	TRBV20-1	TRBD2	NA	TRBJ2-3	CSASTSPSTDTQYF	TGCAGTGCCTCGACTAGCCCCAGCACAGATACGCAGTATTTT
16	TRBV6-5	TRBD2	NA	TRBJ2-1	CASSILAGGPFRTQFF	TGTGCCAGCAGTATACTAGCGGGGGGGCCTTTTCGGACGCAGTTCTTC
14	TRBV7-8	NA	NA	TRBJ2-1	CASSLGRVGNEQFF	TGTGCCAGCAGCTTAGGCAGGGTGGGCAATGAGCAGTTCTTC
12	TRBV20-1	TRBD2	many	TRBJ2-3	CTPGGTTDTQYF	TGCACTCCGGGGGGGACCACAGATACGCAGTATTTT
15	TRBV10-1	NA	few	TRBJ2-1	CASSEPGVVNNEQFF	TGCGCCAGCAGTGAACCAGGGGTGGTAAACAATGAGCAGTTCTTC
17	TRBV7-8	TRBD2	NA	TRBJ2-5	CASSMRTSGTSQETQYF	TGTGCCAGCAGCATGAGGACTAGCGGGACGTCCCAAGAGACCCAGTACTTC
18	TRBV4-3	NA	many	TRBJ2-3	CASSQVGASGLLADTQYF	TGCGCCAGCAGCCAAGTGGGGGCTAGCGGTCTTTTAGCAGATACGCAGTATTTT
15	TRBV4-3	NA	many	TRBJ2-7	CASSQVRGGLIQQYF	TGCGCCAGCAGCCAAGTCAGGGGGGGCCTTATACAGCAGTACTTC
14	TRBV20-1	TRBD2	NA	TRBJ2-5	CSARGGGPQETQYF	TGCAGTGCTAGAGGCGGGGGGCCCCAAGAGACCCAGTACTTC
16	TRBV5-1	NA	NA	TRBJ2-3	CASRQVPDTYTDTQYF	TGCGCCAGCAGGCAAGTCCCGGACACCTACACAGATACGCAGTATTTT
14	TRBV11-3	TRBD2	NA	TRBJ2-5	CASSRRDYEETQYF	TGTGCCAGCAGCCGCCGGGACTATGAAGAGACCCAGTACTTC
17	TRBV20-1	TRBD1	NA	TRBJ1-1	CSARNRQGQVLNTEAFF	TGCAGTGCTCGAAACAGACAGGGACAGGTCTTGAACACTGAAGCTTTCTTT
12	TRBV18	NA	many	TRBJ2-4	CASSPSGARGRF	TGTGCCAGCTCACCAAGTGGAGCGAGAGGGAGGTTC
12	TRBV20-1	TRBD2	many	TRBJ2-5	CSAVGTKETQYF	TGCAGTGCTGTGGGGACTAAAGAGACCCAGTACTTC
11	TRBV12-3/TRBV12-4	NA	few	TRBJ1-1	CASRARTEAFF	TGTGCCAGCAGGGCCAGGACTGAAGCTTTCTTT
17	TRBV6-5	TRBD2	few	TRBJ2-3	CASSYRGLAGILDTQYF	TGTGCCAGCAGTTACCGGGGTCTAGCGGGGATCTTAGATACGCAGTATTTT
14	TRBV20-1	NA	NA	TRBJ2-2	CSASDSRSTGELFF	TGCAGTGCCTCGGACAGTCGATCCACCGGGGAGCTGTTTTTT
13	TRBV6-5	NA	NA	TRBJ2-7	CASSYTGSYEQYF	TGTGCCAGCAGTTATACAGGGTCGTACGAGCAGTACTTC
12	TRBV5-1	NA	many	TRBJ2-3	CASTLRYDTQYF	TGCGCCAGCACCCTGAGGTACGATACGCAGTATTTT
13	TRBV12-3/TRBV12-4	TRBD1	many	TRBJ2-2	CASSRGQAWFGVF	TGTGCCAGCAGCCGGGGACAGGCGTGGTTTGGGGTTTTT
20	TRBV20-1	TRBD2	NA	TRBJ2-3	CSARDFFASGGPGWADTQYF	TGCAGTGCTAGAGATTTCTTCGCTAGCGGGGGGCCGGGTTGGGCAGATACGCAGTATTTT
15	TRBV6-5	NA	many	TRBJ2-3	CASSYSTVDTDTQYF	TGTGCCAGCAGTTACTCGACAGTGGACACAGATACGCAGTATTTT
15	TRBV12-3/TRBV12-4	TRBD2	NA	TRBJ2-2	CASRVGLASTGELFF	TGTGCCAGCAGGGTCGGACTAGCTAGCACCGGGGAGCTGTTTTTT
14	TRBV20-1	TRBD2	NA	TRBJ2-1	CSALVLAGHNEQFF	TGCAGTGCCCTGGTTTTAGCGGGGCACAATGAGCAGTTCTTC
12	TRBV20-1	NA	NA	TRBJ2-2	CSPGTHTGELFF	TGCAGCCCCGGGACACACACCGGGGAGCTGTTTTTT
14	TRBV20-1	TRBD2	many	TRBJ2-7	CSARGASGGLEQYF	TGCAGTGCTAGAGGGGCTAGCGGGGGTTTAGAGCAGTACTTC
16	TRBV7-2	TRBD1	few	TRBJ2-5	CASSSGGTGWEETQYF	TGTGCCAGCAGTTCAGGGGGGACAGGGTGGGAAGAGACCCAGTACTTC
14	TRBV20-1	TRBD1	NA	TRBJ2-7	CSARVLDRPNEQYF	TGCAGTGCTAGAGTCTTGGACAGGCCTAACGAGCAGTACTTC
17	TRBV10-3	TRBD2	NA	TRBJ2-5	CAISESRLAGRQETQYF	TGTGCCATCAGTGAGTCCCGACTAGCGGGCCGCCAAGAGACCCAGTACTTC
13	TRBV29-1	TRBD1	few	TRBJ1-2	CSVEGDRGYGYTF	TGCAGCGTTGAAGGGGACAGGGGCTATGGCTACACCTTC
11	TRBV12-3/TRBV12-4	NA	many	TRBJ2-7	CASRQRGEQYF	TGTGCCAGCAGGCAACGGGGCGAGCAGTACTTC
15	TRBV6-2/TRBV6-3	NA	many	TRBJ2-3	CASKPRRLSTDTQYF	TGTGCCAGCAAACCTCGGCGGCTCTCCACAGATACGCAGTATTTT
16	TRBV5-1	NA	NA	TRBJ2-2	CASSLGRGQNTGELFF	TGCGCCAGCAGCTTGGGTCGGGGGCAGAACACCGGGGAGCTGTTTTTT
13	TRBV18	NA	NA	TRBJ2-6	CASSGSGANVLTF	TGTGCCAGCTCAGGCTCTGGGGCCAACGTCCTGACTTTC
13	TRBV20-1	NA	few	TRBJ1-1	CSARWQGMAEAFF	TGCAGTGCTAGGTGGCAGGGGATGGCTGAAGCTTTCTTT
15	TRBV4-3	NA	NA	TRBJ2-7	CASSQGTGASPEQYF	TGCGCCAGCAGCCAAGGTACGGGGGCTAGCCCCGAGCAGTACTTC
17	TRBV5-1	NA	many	TRBJ1-2	CASSLDGTNIPNYGYTF	TGCGCCAGCAGCTTGGACGGGACTAATATCCCTAACTATGGCTACACCTTC
14	TRBV5-1	TRBD1	many	TRBJ2-5	CASSERQGEETQYF	TGCGCCAGCAGCGAGAGACAGGGGGAAGAGACCCAGTACTTC
13	TRBV11-2	NA	NA	TRBJ1-1	CASSLGEPFEAFF	TGTGCCAGCAGCTTAGGAGAGCCCTTTGAAGCTTTCTTT
15	TRBV9	NA	many	TRBJ1-1	CASSVDPGPNTEAFF	TGTGCCAGCAGCGTAGATCCGGGGCCAAACACTGAAGCTTTCTTT
12	TRBV5-1	NA	NA	TRBJ2-3	CASGSGADTQYF	TGCGCCAGCGGATCAGGGGCGGATACGCAGTATTTT
15	TRBV6-1	TRBD2	many	TRBJ2-4	CASSLKRGLKNIQYF	TGTGCCAGCAGCCTTAAGCGGGGGCTCAAAAACATTCAGTACTTC